The 15 T cell receptor beta chains given below trace back to one sample, sequenced in a study of blood T cell repertoires in COVID-19. Produced via immunoSEQ multiplex PCR; TCRdb's table is partial and in-frame only. The sample shows roughly 100,000 clones, about 86% of them seen only once. Sequencing was performed on peripheral blood. These receptors all come from an older man with acute or convalescent COVID-19.

V and J are TRBV30 and TRBJ2-5; D call uncertain. This CDR3 has 15 residues. Trimming left V 3 bases short and J 2 bases short, with 16 bases between. Germline-derived CDR1 and CDR2 are GTSNPN and SVGIG (reference sequence). The CDR3: CAWRLYSGWQETQYF. DNA for the CDR3: TGTGCCTGGAGGCTTTACAGTGGTTGGCAAGAGACCCAGTACTTC.

The rearrangement joins TRBV25-1 to TRBJ1-3; 7 nucleotides line up with TRBD1. J gave up 7 bases and V 2 bases, and 8 bases lay outside the gene matches. The germline V gene encodes CDR1 MGHDK and CDR2 SYGVNS. The CDR3 extends over 15 amino acids. The CDR3 DNA is TGTGCCAGCAGTGAACCTGGACAGGCCCGTAACACCATATATTTT. This gives the protein CASSEPGQARNTIYF.

The genes are TRBV19 and TRBJ2-7; TRBD2 agrees at 14 bases. The ends lost 3 bases at V and 2 bases at J; junction bases unmatched: 9. The CDR3 extends over 18 amino acids. Germline loops: CDR1 LNHDA, CDR2 SQIVND (reference sequence). This CDR3 reads CASSIAPGLAGATYEQYF. CDR3 in DNA: TGTGCCAGTAGTATCGCCCCGGGACTAGCGGGAGCCACCTACGAGCAGTACTTC.

This clone was detected a few times. The J gene is TRBJ1-2, the V gene TRBV4-1; D is ambiguous. The CDR3 length is 17 residues. Trimming took off 4 bases at V and 8 bases at J, with 26 bases between the two ends. Germline assignment: CDR1 MGHRA and CDR2 YSYEKL. CDR3 DNA sequence: TGCGCCAGCAGCCCTCTAATCCCGCGGCGTGCTAGGGAGGGCTACACCTTC. Its protein product is CASSPLIPRRAREGYTF.

On this clone: The junction shows a germline mismatch at one end, possibly a read error. The chain recombines TRBV5-5 with TRBJ1-1, with D possibly matching TRBD1 (5 bases). The length of the CDR3 is 16 residues. Germline CDR1 SGHKS, CDR2 YYEKEE (reference sequence). CDR3 nucleotides: TGTGCCAGCAGGTTGGGTCTCGGCAGGGAGAACACTGAAGCTTTCTTT. Translation gives CASRLGLGRENTEAFF.

The CDR3 spells CASSPGLAGVISEQFF. The CDR3 region has the DNA TGTGCCAGCAGCCCAGGACTAGCGGGAGTCATTAGTGAGCAGTTCTTC. The chain joins TRBV11-2 to TRBJ2-1; the match to TRBD2 covers 13 bases. V gave up 5 bases and J gave up 9 bases; unmatched junction bases: 10. Germline V gene lookup returns CDR1 SGHAT and CDR2 FQNNGV. The CDR3 covers 16 residues.

A few counts support this clone. This rearrangement joins TRBV2 to TRBJ1-1, with TRBD1 identical over 9 bases. The germline V gene encodes CDR1 SNHLY and CDR2 FYNNEI. Trimming cost V 5 bases and J 4 bases; bases outside gene matches: 11. The CDR3 totals 16 residues. This CDR3 is CASSRQGVLVGTEAFF. The CDR3 DNA sequence: TGTGCCAGCAGTAGACAGGGGGTCCTAGTGGGCACTGAAGCTTTCTTT.

This chain joins TRBV3-1 (or the pseudogene TRBV3-2) and TRBJ1-6; a weak D match, TRBD1 (6 bases). Trimming removed 0 bases from V and 2 bases from J, with 17 bases in between. The V gene's germline CDR1 is LGHDT and CDR2 YNNKEL (reference sequence). This CDR3 has 19 amino acids. The CDR3 DNA is TGTGCCAGCAGCCAAGATCCGGGGGGGCCAGTCGCCTATAATTCACCCCTCCACTTT. Protein: CASSQDPGGPVAYNSPLHF.

The V and J genes are TRBV29-1 and TRBJ2-3; 9 nucleotides line up with TRBD1. Germline assignment: CDR1 SQVTM and CDR2 ANQGSEA. The CDR3 is 16 amino acids. V dropped 5 bases and J dropped 1; count of bases not matched to a gene: 10. CDR3 sequence: CSVIRDRDPRTDTQYF. The CDR3 coding sequence is TGCAGCGTTATCCGGGACAGGGACCCCCGCACAGATACGCAGTATTTT.

V and J are TRBV27 and TRBJ2-2; 9 bases are a match to TRBD2. The CDR3 loop spans 15 amino acids. From germline, CDR1 is MNHEY and CDR2 SMNVEV (reference sequence). J lost 5 bases, V lost 2 bases, and 3 bases had no gene match. The CDR3 reads CASSLIAGVTGELFF. CDR3 bases: TGTGCCAGCAGTTTAATAGCGGGAGTTACCGGGGAGCTGTTTTTT.

The rearrangement uses TRBV3-1 (or the pseudogene TRBV3-2) and TRBJ2-1; TRBD2 matches at 10 bases. The CDR3 runs 18 residues. Germline assignment: CDR1 LGHDT and CDR2 YNNKEL (reference sequence). The J segment lost 7 bases and the V segment lost 0 bases, leaving 12 bases of the junction unmatched. Written as DNA, the CDR3 is TGTGCCAGCAGCCAAGACAGGCTAGCGGGAGCTAGTGTGAATGAGCAGTTCTTC. It yields the protein CASSQDRLAGASVNEQFF.

The CDR3 protein is CASSQDLMRVNSPLHF. As DNA, the CDR3 is TGTGCCAGCAGCCAAGATCTCATGCGGGTTAACTCACCCCTCCACTTT. This sequence joins TRBV4-2 and TRBJ1-6; D gene ambiguous. Looked up from germline, CDR1 is LGHNA and CDR2 is YNFKEQ. CDR3 length equals 16 residues. The V and J ends lost 0 bases and 10 bases respectively, with 16 bases between them.

The chain links TRBV30 to TRBJ1-1; TRBD1 aligns across 8 bases. CDR1 is GTSNPN and CDR2 is SVGIG in the germline V gene (reference sequence). The CDR3 consists of 14 residues. The J segment lost 4 bases and the V segment lost 2 bases, leaving 6 bases of the junction unmatched. The CDR3 sequence is CAWSKRTGGTEAFF. DNA for the CDR3: TGTGCCTGGAGTAAACGAACAGGGGGCACTGAAGCTTTCTTT. Using reference TRBV30 and TRBJ1-1 for the parts outside the CDR3, the full variable domain is SQTIHQWPATLVQPVGSPLSLECTVEGTSNPNLYWYRQAAGRGLQLLFYSVGIGQISSEVPQNLSASRPQDRQFILSSKKLLLSDSGFYLCAWSKRTGGTEAFFGQGTRLTVV.

The chain links TRBV12-3 or TRBV12-4 to TRBJ2-5; tentative D call: TRBD2 (6 bases). CDR3 length: 13 amino acids. V dropped 6 bases and J dropped 7 bases, with 15 bases sitting between them. As DNA, the CDR3 is TGTGCCAGCAGGAGGGACTTCTTACGGACCCAGTACTTC. Its protein product is CASRRDFLRTQYF.

The chain joins TRBV5-1 to TRBJ1-5; TRBD1 matches at 7 bases. Germline V CDR1 and CDR2: SGHRS, YFSETQ. V dropped 1 base and J dropped 5; count of bases not matched to a gene: 6. The CDR3 has 15 residues. CDR3 DNA: TGCGCCAGCAGCTTGACCCAGGGGGAGTATCAGCCCCAGCATTTT. Its protein is CASSLTQGEYQPQHF.